Below are 27 T cell receptor beta chains sequenced from a single sample in a study of control samples from healthy donors and cancer patients. Using immunoSEQ multiplex PCR, the repertoire was profiled, and TCRdb retains in-frame clones only, with some absent. Among about 130,000 clones listed, nearly 90% were seen once. Sequencing used blood. Receptors were obtained from a man aged 45-60 years in good health.

This clone was observed once. The chain recombines TRBV27 with TRBJ2-3; 10 bases match TRBD2. Unmatched junction bases numbered 9, after V lost 6 bases and J lost 6 bases. CDR1 is MNHEY, CDR2 SMNVEV, per germline (reference sequence). This CDR3 comprises 15 residues. The CDR3 sequence is CASRPPLAGVDTQYF. In DNA form, the CDR3 reads TGTGCCAGCAGACCTCCGCTAGCGGGGGTCGATACGCAGTATTTT.

The chain links TRBV4-1 to TRBJ1-4, with 7 bases that match TRBD1. The CDR3 contains 14 residues. From germline, CDR1 is MGHRA and CDR2 YSYEKL. The J segment lost 7 bases and the V segment lost 2 bases, leaving 4 bases of the junction unmatched. The CDR3 loop reads CASSQQQGFEKLFF. The DNA of the CDR3 is TGCGCCAGCAGCCAACAACAGGGGTTTGAAAAACTGTTTTTT.

A few counts support this clone. The rearrangement joins TRBV5-1 to TRBJ2-5, with TRBD1 matching over 8 bases. The trim removed 5 bases at V and 5 bases at J, leaving 8 bases unmatched. CDR3 size: 14 residues. CDR1 SGHRS and CDR2 YFSETQ come from the germline V gene. The CDR3 DNA is TGCGCCAGCAGTGCGGACAGGGTGGAGGAGACCCAGTACTTC. Protein product: CASSADRVEETQYF.

V gene TRBV30 combines with J gene TRBJ1-6, with unresolved D. The V end lost 0 bases, the J end lost 8 bases, and 11 bases lay between the germline ends. The germline V gene has CDR1 GTSNPN and CDR2 SVGIG (reference sequence). The CDR3 is made up of 14 amino acids. The CDR3 is CAWSVGTGDSPLHF. The DNA for the CDR3 is TGTGCCTGGAGTGTAGGAACCGGCGATTCACCCCTCCACTTT.

The rearrangement joins TRBV5-1 to TRBJ2-5, with 7 bases lining up with TRBD1. Germline loops: CDR1 SGHRS, CDR2 YFSETQ. The J segment lost 2 bases and the V segment lost 1 base, leaving 2 bases of the junction unmatched. The CDR3 is 14 amino acids. CDR3 residues: CASSLTGVQETQYF. The CDR3 DNA reads TGCGCCAGCAGCTTGACAGGGGTGCAAGAGACCCAGTACTTC.

This chain joins TRBV7-3 and TRBJ2-3, with no clear D. This CDR3 has 13 residues. Trimming took off 5 bases at V and 5 bases at J, with 11 bases between the two ends. Germline CDR1 is SGHTA and CDR2 is FQGTGA. The CDR3 loop is CASSPRAGDTQYF. The CDR3 DNA is TGTGCCAGCAGCCCTCGGGCCGGAGATACGCAGTATTTT. Complete variable domain (other parts from reference TRBV7-3 and TRBJ2-3): GAGVSQTPSNKVTEKGKYVELRCDPISGHTALYWYRQSLGQGPEFLIYFQGTGAADDSGLPNDRFFAVRPEGSVSTLKIQRTERGDSAVYLCASSPRAGDTQYFGPGTRLTVL.

The V and J genes are TRBV18 and TRBJ1-5; D might be TRBD1 (5 bases). Germline V gene sequence: CDR1 KGHSH, CDR2 LQKENI. V was clipped by 6 bases and J by 1 base, with 19 bases between them. The CDR3 spans 17 residues. The CDR3 sequence: CASSRKQGPPSNQPQHF. The DNA for the CDR3 is TGTGCCAGCTCTCGCAAGCAGGGTCCCCCAAGCAATCAGCCCCAGCATTTT.

The rearrangement uses TRBV10-3 and TRBJ2-2, with 14 bases aligning to TRBD2. CDR1 and CDR2 (germline): ENHRY, SYGVKD. The CDR3 has 17 amino acids. Losses at the gene ends were 7 bases for V and 5 bases for J; bases not matched to a gene: 9. The CDR3 region is CAINPGTSGGLTGELFF. Written as DNA, the CDR3 is TGTGCCATCAATCCCGGGACTAGCGGGGGTCTGACCGGGGAGCTGTTTTTT.

The V gene is TRBV29-1, the J gene TRBJ1-1, with 8 bases identical to TRBD1. CDR1 is SQVTM and CDR2 is ANQGSEA in the germline V gene. There are 12 residues in the CDR3. The trim removed 6 bases at V and 5 bases at J, leaving 5 bases unmatched. CDR3 region: CSVRTGWTEAFF. CDR3 coding DNA: TGCAGCGTCCGGACAGGGTGGACTGAAGCTTTCTTT.

This sequence joins TRBV9 and TRBJ1-2; TRBD1 matches 8 bases. Germline-derived CDR1 and CDR2 are SGDLS and YYNGEE. The V segment lost 3 bases and the J segment 5 bases; nucleotides outside the gene matches: 12. The CDR3 runs to 16 residues. The chain's CDR3 is CASSGLDSGGRYGYTF. DNA of the CDR3: TGTGCCAGCAGCGGTTTAGACTCAGGGGGCAGGTATGGCTACACCTTC.

The J gene is TRBJ1-1, the V gene TRBV7-3; maybe TRBD1 (6 bases). Per the germline V gene, CDR1 is SGHTA and CDR2 is FQGTGA. The CDR3 consists of 14 residues. The germline V and J ends were trimmed by 5 bases and 0 bases, with 10 bases remaining between them. CDR3 protein: CASSPQGMNTEAFF. As DNA, the CDR3 is TGTGCCAGCAGCCCCCAGGGGATGAACACTGAAGCTTTCTTT.

The rearrangement joins TRBV30 to TRBJ2-7; TRBD2 might be the D (5 bases). The V gene lost 4 bases and the J gene lost 7 bases, with 17 bases spanning the gap. This CDR3 contains 13 residues. CDR1 and CDR2 (germline): GTSNPN, SVGIG (reference sequence). The DNA of the CDR3 is TGTGCCTGGAAGTTGGACTGGACGGGGGAGCAGTACTTC. It is translated as CAWKLDWTGEQYF.

The V call is TRBV11-2, the J call TRBJ1-6; D is perhaps TRBD1 (6 bases). The CDR3 loop spans 13 amino acids. From germline, CDR1 is SGHAT and CDR2 FQNNGV. Trimming pared 6 bases from V and 11 bases from J, leaving 14 bases between. In DNA, the CDR3 is TGTGCCAGCAGAGATACAGGGTTACCACCCCTCCACTTT. It yields the protein CASRDTGLPPLHF.

This sequence joins TRBV19 and TRBJ2-5, with 7 bases aligning to TRBD1. Germline V lookup: CDR1 LNHDA, CDR2 SQIVND (reference sequence). J gave up 6 bases and V 8 bases, and 9 bases lay outside the gene matches. The CDR3 contains 13 residues. The CDR3 loop reads CASSPGGSKTQYF. DNA for the CDR3: TGTGCCAGTTCGCCAGGGGGTAGCAAGACCCAGTACTTC.

CDR3: CASGGQNTEAFF. In DNA form, the CDR3 reads TGTGCCAGTGGGGGGCAGAACACTGAAGCTTTCTTT. The rearrangement uses TRBV10-3 and TRBJ1-1; weak D call: TRBD1 (6 bases). Trimming took off 10 bases at V and 1 base at J, with 10 bases between the two ends. The CDR3 has 12 residues. CDR1 is ENHRY and CDR2 is SYGVKD in the germline V gene.

The chain has TRBV7-3 and TRBJ2-2; D gene ambiguous. Germline V gene sequence: CDR1 SGHTA, CDR2 FQGTGA. The CDR3 extends over 12 amino acids. V lost 5 bases, J lost 7 bases, and 8 bases lay in between. The CDR3 region is CASSLSYGELFF. The CDR3 bases are TGTGCCAGCAGCCTATCTTACGGGGAGCTGTTTTTT.

V usage is TRBV6-5 and J usage is TRBJ1-6; D uncertain. Germline loops: CDR1 MNHEY, CDR2 SVGAGI. V was clipped by 8 bases and J by 7 bases, with 12 bases between them. The CDR3 totals 13 residues. CDR3 loop: CASLSAGNSPLHF. The CDR3 nucleotides read TGTGCCAGCCTCTCCGCGGGGAATTCACCCCTCCACTTT.

The chain carries TRBV5-4 and TRBJ2-2; possibly TRBD1 or TRBD2 for D (6 bases each). V dropped 2 bases and J dropped 3 bases, with 11 bases sitting between them. The CDR3 spans 15 residues. Germline V gene lookup returns CDR1 SGHNT and CDR2 YYREEE (reference sequence). CDR3 DNA: TGTGCCAGCAGCTTAGGGGGGAAGGACACCGGGGAGCTGTTTTTT. Translation gives CASSLGGKDTGELFF.

The chain employs TRBV9 and TRBJ1-2; 9 bases are shared with TRBD1. This CDR3 has 16 amino acids. V lost 4 bases to trimming and J lost 4 bases; unmatched junction nucleotides: 11. Germline V gives CDR1 SGDLS, CDR2 YYNGEE. The chain's CDR3 is CASSFRDREVGYGYTF. Here the CDR3 DNA reads TGTGCCAGCAGCTTCCGGGACAGGGAGGTCGGCTATGGCTACACCTTC.

The chain combines TRBV5-6 with TRBJ2-7; perhaps TRBD1 as D (5 bases). The V and J ends lost 4 bases and 4 bases respectively, with 12 bases between them. In germline, CDR1 is SGHDT, CDR2 YYEEEE. The CDR3 is made up of 13 amino acids. The CDR3 loop is CASSLGAGYEQYF. CDR3 nucleotides: TGTGCCAGCAGCCTAGGGGCCGGGTACGAGCAGTACTTC.

The V and J genes are TRBV7-6 and TRBJ2-2, with 8 nucleotides matching TRBD1. CDR1 SGHVS and CDR2 FNYEAQ come from the germline V gene. V gave up 2 bases and J gave up 5 bases; unmatched junction bases: 10. The CDR3 spans 17 residues. The CDR3 nucleotides are TGTGCCAGCAGCTTACGTCCCGGGACAGGAAGAACCGGGGAGCTGTTTTTT. It yields the protein CASSLRPGTGRTGELFF. Complete variable domain (other parts from reference TRBV7-6 and TRBJ2-2): GAGVSQSPRYKVTKRGQDVALRCDPISGHVSLYWYRQALGQGPEFLTYFNYEAQQDKSGLPNDRFSAERPEGSISTLTIQRTEQRDSAMYRCASSLRPGTGRTGELFFGEGSRLTVL.

This chain uses TRBV12-3 or TRBV12-4 with TRBJ2-2; tentative D call: TRBD2 (6 bases). V dropped 5 bases and J dropped 7 bases, with 8 bases sitting between them. The CDR3 extends over 12 amino acids. CDR3 amino acids: CASSIGGGELFF. Here the CDR3 DNA reads TGTGCCAGCAGTATCGGGGGCGGGGAGCTGTTTTTT.

This chain connects TRBV6-1 to TRBJ2-1; 8 nucleotides agree with TRBD1. The CDR3 is made up of 14 amino acids. CDR1 and CDR2 (germline): MNHNS, SASEGT. V trimming: 3 bases; J trimming: 6 bases; junction bases outside the gene matches: 4. The CDR3 reads CASSDRTGSNEQFF. The DNA for the CDR3 is TGTGCCAGCAGTGACCGGACAGGGAGCAATGAGCAGTTCTTC.

V gene TRBV28 combines with J gene TRBJ2-4; either TRBD1 or TRBD2 may supply D (5 bases each). The V and J ends lost 8 bases and 0 bases respectively, with 14 bases between them. The CDR3 spans 15 residues. Germline CDR1 MDHEN, CDR2 SYDVKM. CDR3 residues: CASVPTGQAKNIQYF. In DNA, the CDR3 is TGTGCCAGCGTTCCGACGGGGCAAGCCAAAAACATTCAGTACTTC.

The V call is TRBV10-2, the J call TRBJ1-4; D is perhaps TRBD1 (6 bases). The V and J ends lost 1 base and 7 bases respectively, with 19 bases between them. The CDR3 consists of 17 residues. The germline CDR1 and CDR2 sequences are WSHSY and SAAADI. DNA of the CDR3: TGCGCCAGCAGTGAGTTTCTTACGGGGGGCGGAGGTGAAAAACTGTTTTTT. It translates to CASSEFLTGGGGEKLFF.

V usage is TRBV2 and J usage is TRBJ1-1, with a tentative D call TRBD1 (6 bases). The CDR3 loop spans 13 amino acids. Germline lookup yields CDR1 SNHLY and CDR2 FYNNEI. The V end was cut by 6 bases, the J end by 4 bases, with 12 bases between. The CDR3 sequence is CASRRGASTEAFF. In nucleotides, the CDR3 is TGTGCCAGCAGGCGGGGGGCGAGCACTGAAGCTTTCTTT.

The V and J genes are TRBV3-1 (or the pseudogene TRBV3-2) and TRBJ1-2; D uncertain. V was clipped by 0 bases and J by 4 bases, with 9 bases between them. The CDR3 is 14 residues long. Germline loops: CDR1 LGHDT, CDR2 YNNKEL (reference sequence). The CDR3 DNA reads as TGTGCCAGCAGCCAAGATTTGGAAGTCTATGGCTACACCTTC. This gives the protein CASSQDLEVYGYTF.